A single sample gave rise to the 16 T cell receptor beta chains below, sequenced in a study of tumor-infiltrating lymphocytes in primary liver carcinoma. Starting material of around 460 ng total RNA yielded TCR beta cDNA via a constant-region primer. Employing slightly modified ARM-PCR, three nested multiplex PCR rounds were run, and these gave rise to the TCR beta libraries. The opening two PCR rounds, 10 cycles each, paired TRBV1-TRBV30 forward primers with a C-beta reverse primer. TCRdb passed the multiplex PCR reads through MiXCR, listing each CDR3 protein once. The sample contains about 37,000 distinct CDR3 sequences, more than 60% of which appear only once. Extraction of RNA together with DNA used about 17-34 mg of unsorted bulk tissue. What was sequenced was tumor-adjacent normal liver tissue. These receptors came from a man in his forties or fifties with primary liver carcinoma and hepatitis B virus infection.

The chain joins TRBV5-1 to TRBJ2-2; possible D gene TRBD2, 6 bases. Germline CDR1 is SGHRS and CDR2 is YFSETQ. Trimming removed 3 bases from V and 13 bases from J, with 13 bases in between. The CDR3 is 12 residues long. The CDR3 DNA reads as TGCGCCAGCAGCTCAGGTTGGAGGGTGCTGTTTTTT. It yields the protein CASSSGWRVLFF.

By share, this clonotype counts as medium-sized (0.01 to 0.1%). The V gene is TRBV6-5, the J gene TRBJ2-7, with 7 nucleotides matching TRBD2. The CDR3 runs 13 residues. Looked up from germline, CDR1 is MNHEY and CDR2 is SVGAGI. Unmatched junction bases numbered 9, after V lost 7 bases and J lost 6 bases. CDR3 region: CASIGLVGGEQYF. The CDR3 region has the DNA TGTGCCAGCATCGGACTAGTTGGGGGCGAGCAGTACTTC.

Note on this clonotype: The conserved closing phenylalanine or tryptophan is absent in this CDR3, likely reflecting a read error. The chain links TRBV10-2 to TRBJ1-1, with D unresolved. CDR3 length: 13 amino acids. CDR1 is WSHSY, CDR2 SAAADI, per germline. V lost 3 bases and J 5 bases, leaving 10 bases between the germline ends. The CDR3 spells CASSEVQNTEAFL. CDR3 DNA sequence: TGCGCCAGCAGTGAAGTACAAAATACTGAAGCTTTCCTT.

With regard to this clonotype: At one of its ends the junction is not consistent with the germline gene, which may arise from a read error. V and J are TRBV24-1 and TRBJ2-1, with a weak D call TRBD2 (6 bases). The length of the CDR3 is 17 residues. Germline values: CDR1 KGHDR, CDR2 SFDVKD. The CDR3 nucleotides read TGTGCCACCTGTGAATATTCCACGACTAGCTCCTACAATGAGCAGTTCTTC. This encodes CATCEYSTTSSYNEQFF.

A note on this clonotype: Since no conserved phenylalanine or tryptophan closes the CDR3, a read error is the likely cause. The DNA is omitted, as the CDR3 cannot be located on it reliably, and the CDR3 follows TCRdb's listing. The chain uses TRBV6-1 and TRBJ2-7; the table calls TRBD1, which could not be checked here. Both ends counted, the CDR3 spans 16 residues. Germline CDR1 reads MNHNS; CDR2 reads SASEGT. CDR3 sequence reads: CASSEAAVRGGYQQYL.

J is TRBJ2-7 and V is TRBV28; D possibly corresponds to TRBD2 (5 bases). The CDR3 runs 15 residues. CDR1 is MDHEN and CDR2 is SYDVKM in the germline V gene. Trimming cost V 9 bases and J 5 bases, with 23 bases left between them. Here the CDR3 DNA reads TGTGCCAGGACCAAAGGAGAGGGAACTGCGCACGAGCAGTACTTC. Amino acid sequence: CARTKGEGTAHEQYF.

For this clonotype: The junction does not match germline at one end; this may be a read error. The chain links TRBV11-2 to TRBJ2-4; D gene uncertain. The CDR3 spans 14 residues. CDR1 and CDR2 (germline): SGHAT, FQNNGV. Here the CDR3 reads CASSSGKVDNIQYF. The CDR3, as DNA: TGTGCTAGCAGCTCCGGCAAAGTGGATAACATTCAGTACTTC.

The chain has TRBV6-2 or TRBV6-3 and TRBJ2-7, with 10 nucleotides matching TRBD2. V trimming: 7 bases; J trimming: 3 bases; junction bases outside the gene matches: 9. From germline, CDR1 is MNHEY and CDR2 SVGEGT. The length of the CDR3 is 15 residues. Here the CDR3 DNA reads TGTGCCAGCACCCACCAGGGACTAGCGAACTACGAGCAGTACTTC. Translating it yields CASTHQGLANYEQYF.

The gene calls are TRBV10-3 and TRBJ1-5; D unclear. This CDR3 region has 14 residues. Germline loops: CDR1 ENHRY, CDR2 SYGVKD. Trimming shortened V by 2 bases and J by 6 bases, and 11 bases separated the two germline ends. CDR3 protein: CAISEVLQGQPQHF. The DNA for the CDR3 is TGTGCCATCAGTGAGGTACTCCAAGGTCAGCCCCAGCATTTT.

With respect to this clonotype: The junction shows a germline mismatch at one end, possibly a read error. The chain links TRBV7-9 to TRBJ2-1; 8 bases agree with TRBD2. This CDR3 comprises 16 residues. Germline lookup yields CDR1 SEHNR and CDR2 FQNEAQ (reference sequence). In DNA, the CDR3 is TGTGTCAGCAGCCCATATAGGGTTAGCGGGAACAATGAGCAGTTCTTC. Its protein product is CVSSPYRVSGNNEQFF.

This rearrangement joins TRBV29-1 to TRBJ1-2; D remains ambiguous. Germline assignment: CDR1 SQVTM and CDR2 ANQGSEA. This CDR3 has 11 residues. The CDR3 DNA follows: TGCAACGTGACCGGGCATGGCAGCTACACCTTC. This encodes CNVTGHGSYTF.

This clonotype has at least ten counts. This chain uses TRBV5-1 with TRBJ2-2; 8 bases align to TRBD2. Germline trimming cut 0 bases from V and 7 bases from J; bases unmatched to any gene: 11. This CDR3 region has 17 residues. Germline V gene lookup returns CDR1 SGHRS and CDR2 YFSETQ. CDR3 in amino acids: CASSLEPAGVSGGELFF. DNA for the CDR3: TGCGCCAGCAGCTTGGAGCCAGCGGGAGTTTCGGGCGGGGAGCTGTTTTTT.

The chain combines TRBV29-1 with TRBJ2-5; the D gene could be TRBD1 or TRBD2 (5 bases each). From germline, CDR1 is SQVTM and CDR2 ANQGSEA. This CDR3 comprises 12 residues. The CDR3 region is CSGPGGRETQYF. As DNA, the CDR3 is TGCTCAGGGCCAGGAGGTCGAGAGACCCAGTACTTC.

As to this clonotype: The CDR3 ends on some other residue instead of the conserved phenylalanine or tryptophan, so this is likely a read error. The chain couples TRBV6-5 to TRBJ2-2, with 7 bases fitting TRBD2. The CDR3 is made up of 18 amino acids. CDR1 MNHEY and CDR2 SVGAGI come from the germline V gene. CDR3 DNA: TGTGCCAGCAGGTACTCGAGTGGGTCGGGAGGGAACACCGGGGAGCTGTTTTCT. Its translation: CASRYSSGSGGNTGELFS.

Comments on this clonotype: The junction shows a germline mismatch at one end, possibly a read error. This chain joins TRBV12-3 or TRBV12-4 and TRBJ2-1; 8 bases align to TRBD2. The CDR3 sequence is 14 residues long. CDR3 region: CARSLREARNEQFF. The CDR3 region has the DNA TGTGCCCGCAGTTTGCGGGAGGCCCGGAATGAGCAGTTCTTC.

By its share, this clonotype is medium-sized. The CDR3 loop reads CASSAGLKETQYF. CDR3 DNA: TGTGCCAGCAGCGCGGGACTTAAAGAGACCCAGTACTTC. The rearrangement uses TRBV5-5 and TRBJ2-5, with D maybe TRBD2 (6 bases). CDR1 and CDR2 (germline): SGHKS, YYEKEE (reference sequence). V was cut by 4 bases and J by 3 bases, with 10 bases left in between. The CDR3 runs 13 residues. Full variable domain (rest looked up from reference TRBV5-5 and TRBJ2-5): DAGVTQSPTHLIKTRGQQVTLRCSPISGHKSVSWYQQVLGQGPQFIFQYYEKEERGRGNFPDRFSARQFPNYSSELNVNALLLGDSALYLCASSAGLKETQYFGPGTRLLVL.